A single sample is the source of the 23 T cell receptor beta chains below, sequenced in a study of cytomegalovirus exposure and HLA in healthy donors. Primers included in the PCR were 60 Vbeta and 13 Jbeta primers. Profiled with immunoSEQ multiplex PCR; TCRdb holds only in-frame clones, not every one. This table has roughly 220,000 clones, more than 65% appearing once. Sequenced material: PBMCs. Every receptor here comes from a woman aged 25 to 39 in good health and CMV-seronegative.

The V call is TRBV11-2, the J call TRBJ2-7, with TRBD1 matching 8 bases. Germline trimming cut 5 bases from V and 2 bases from J; bases unmatched to any gene: 11. CDR1 and CDR2 (germline): SGHAT, FQNNGV. The CDR3 covers 16 residues. In nucleotides, the CDR3 is TGTGCCAGCAGCGGAAGGGGACAGGACTTCACCTACGAGCAGTACTTC. It is translated as CASSGRGQDFTYEQYF. Drawing the rest from reference TRBV11-2 and TRBJ2-7, the complete variable domain is EAGVAQSPRYKIIEKRQSVAFWCNPISGHATLYWYQQILGQGPKLLIQFQNNGVVDDSQLPKDRFSAERLKGVDSTLKIQPAKLEDSAVYLCASSGRGQDFTYEQYFGPGTRLTVT.

In regard to this clone: At the DNA level, this CDR3 is encoded by other sequences in the same sample as well. The CDR3 DNA reads TGTGCCAGCAGTGAACAACAGGGGACAATGAACACTGAAGCTTTCTTT. It translates to CASSEQQGTMNTEAFF. The chain combines TRBV6-1 with TRBJ1-1, with TRBD1 identical over 7 bases. Germline loops: CDR1 MNHNS, CDR2 SASEGT. This CDR3 has 16 amino acids. The junction had 6 bases not matched to a gene; V was cut back by 2 bases and J by 0 bases.

The chain links TRBV5-6 to TRBJ2-7; 10 bases match TRBD2. This CDR3 spans 14 amino acids. Unmatched junction bases numbered 3, after V lost 4 bases and J lost 2 bases. The germline gives CDR1 SGHDT, CDR2 YYEEEE. CDR3 amino acids: CASSASGSTYEQYF. The CDR3 coding sequence is TGTGCCAGCAGCGCTAGCGGGAGTACCTACGAGCAGTACTTC.

There are a few counts of this clone. The chain is built from TRBV5-6 and TRBJ1-1; D ambiguous. Trimming took off 0 bases at V and 0 bases at J, with 3 bases between the two ends. Germline CDR1 SGHDT, CDR2 YYEEEE. The CDR3 covers 13 residues. CDR3: CASSLGVNTEAFF. The CDR3 bases are TGTGCCAGCAGCTTGGGAGTGAACACTGAAGCTTTCTTT.

This clone turned up a few times. The CDR3 spells CASSERRGNTDTQYF. CDR3 bases: TGTGCCAGCAGTGAACGGCGGGGGAACACAGATACGCAGTATTTT. The chain joins TRBV6-1 to TRBJ2-3; 7 bases map to TRBD2. V lost 2 bases, J lost 2 bases, and 4 bases stayed unmatched. CDR3 length: 15 residues. The germline V gene encodes CDR1 MNHNS and CDR2 SASEGT.

The V gene is TRBV9, the J gene TRBJ2-5, with TRBD1 identical over 9 bases. Germline values: CDR1 SGDLS, CDR2 YYNGEE. The CDR3 runs 15 residues. J was trimmed by 4 bases and V by 3 bases; bases with no gene match: 7. The CDR3 protein is CASSDGQGILETQYF. The CDR3 DNA sequence: TGTGCCAGCAGCGACGGACAGGGGATTTTAGAGACCCAGTACTTC.

This chain uses TRBV19 with TRBJ2-6; TRBD1 agrees at 7 bases. This CDR3 comprises 15 residues. Unmatched junction bases numbered 2, after V lost 6 bases and J lost 0 bases. Per germline, CDR1 LNHDA and CDR2 SQIVND (reference sequence). CDR3 DNA sequence: TGTGCCAGTAGGGGACAGACCTCTGGGGCCAACGTCCTGACTTTC. It encodes CASRGQTSGANVLTF.

The CDR3 reads CASSNGSGANVLTF. CDR3 coding DNA: TGTGCCAGTAGTAACGGTTCTGGGGCCAACGTCCTGACTTTC. This rearrangement joins TRBV19 to TRBJ2-6; unclear D gene. CDR1 is LNHDA and CDR2 is SQIVND in the germline V gene (reference sequence). The CDR3 has 14 residues. The ends were cut back, 4 bases at V and 1 base at J, with 5 bases in the middle. Variable domain in full (rest from reference TRBV19 and TRBJ2-6): DGGITQSPKYLFRKEGQNVTLSCEQNLNHDAMYWYRQDPGQGLRLIYYSQIVNDFQKGDIAEGYSVSREKKESFPLTVTSAQKNPTAFYLCASSNGSGANVLTFGAGSRLTVL.

The rearrangement joins TRBV5-1 to TRBJ1-2; 7 bases agree with TRBD1. With V trimmed by 3 bases and J by 4 bases, 12 bases remained unmatched. This CDR3 has 16 amino acids. The germline CDR1 and CDR2 sequences are SGHRS and YFSETQ. CDR3 nucleotides: TGCGCCAGCAGCTCCCCCGCGCTAGGGGGCGGCTATGGCTACACCTTC. This sequence encodes CASSSPALGGGYGYTF. Looking up the rest from reference TRBV5-1 and TRBJ1-2 gives the full variable domain: KAGVTQTPRYLIKTRGQQVTLSCSPISGHRSVSWYQQTPGQGLQFLFEYFSETQRNKGNFPGRFSGRQFSNSRSEMNVSTLELGDSALYLCASSSPALGGGYGYTFGSGTRLTVV.

This chain connects TRBV18 to TRBJ1-1, with D possibly TRBD1 on 5 matching bases. V was cut by 7 bases and J by 5 bases, with 17 bases left in between. Germline V CDR1 and CDR2: KGHSH, LQKENI. The CDR3 is made up of 14 amino acids. As DNA, the CDR3 is TGTGCCAGCTTGGGACTCCCCGGGGCGACTGAAGCTTTCTTT. The encoded protein is CASLGLPGATEAFF.

This chain uses TRBV18 with TRBJ2-3; possible D gene TRBD2, 6 bases. V was shortened by 3 bases and J by 4 bases, with 14 bases between the two germline ends. Germline assignment: CDR1 KGHSH and CDR2 LQKENI. The CDR3 spans 15 residues. CDR3 sequence reads: CASSPGPGGADTQYF. The CDR3 DNA reads as TGTGCCAGCTCACCCGGCCCGGGCGGGGCAGATACGCAGTATTTT.

This chain joins TRBV11-3 and TRBJ2-4; the D gene is possibly TRBD2 (6 bases). CDR3 size: 14 residues. Deletions cut 5 bases from V and 7 bases from J, with 15 bases between. Germline CDR1 is SGHNT and CDR2 is YENEEA. The CDR3 DNA follows: TGTGCCAGCAGCGCCCCGCGGGGTACGAACATTCAGTACTTC. Its protein is CASSAPRGTNIQYF.

A few counts support this clone. V gene TRBV19 combines with J gene TRBJ2-7; a possible D gene is TRBD1 (5 bases). The CDR3 has 13 residues. Germline-derived CDR1 and CDR2 are LNHDA and SQIVND (reference sequence). The V gene lost 6 bases and the J gene lost 2 bases, with 11 bases spanning the gap. CDR3 bases: TGTGCCAGTAGCCAAGACAGAGCCTACGAGCAGTACTTC. This sequence encodes CASSQDRAYEQYF.

Judged by abundance, this clone is medium-sized. Different DNA sequences within this sample yield the same CDR3. V is TRBV29-1 and J is TRBJ2-1; 7 bases map to TRBD2. The ends lost 1 base at V and 6 bases at J; junction bases unmatched: 9. The CDR3 extends over 15 amino acids. Per germline, CDR1 SQVTM and CDR2 ANQGSEA. The CDR3 DNA reads as TGCAGCGTTGAAGCGGGAGACCCGGGGGGCAATGAGCAGTTCTTC. Protein product: CSVEAGDPGGNEQFF.

The CDR3 DNA reads TGTGCCAGCAGTTACCTAATTAGCTATGGCTACACCTTC. Encoded protein: CASSYLISYGYTF. J is TRBJ1-2 and V is TRBV6-6; D is uncertain. V shed 2 bases and J shed 4 bases, with 8 bases lying between them. CDR1 and CDR2 from the germline V gene are MNHNY and SVGAGI (reference sequence). The CDR3 runs to 13 residues.

V and J are TRBV7-2 and TRBJ2-1; D may be TRBD2 (5 bases). CDR1 and CDR2 (germline): SGHTA, FQGNSA. V shed 7 bases and J shed 9 bases, with 22 bases lying between them. The CDR3 length is 15 residues. The CDR3 spells CASTLAPGSWGEQFF. The CDR3 DNA is TGTGCCAGCACCCTAGCTCCGGGAAGTTGGGGTGAGCAGTTCTTC.

The rearrangement links TRBV7-2 to TRBJ2-3; D is uncertain. Trimming removed 6 bases from V and 6 bases from J, with 22 bases in between. The V gene's germline CDR1 is SGHTA and CDR2 FQGNSA. The CDR3 spans 16 residues. CDR3 DNA: TGTGCCAGCAGGTCCGTAAGGCTTCCCGACGGGGATACGCAGTATTTT. Its protein product is CASRSVRLPDGDTQYF.

With respect to this clone: At one boundary the junction diverges from the germline segment, which might be a read error. The chain couples TRBV4-1 to TRBJ2-1; TRBD1 agrees at 11 bases. CDR3 length equals 18 residues. CDR1 and CDR2 (germline): MGHRA, YSYEKL. The CDR3 nucleotides read TGCGCCATCAGCCAAGATAAAGCCGGGACAGGGGGTCGGTCTGAGCAGTTCTTC. This encodes CAISQDKAGTGGRSEQFF.

The chain couples TRBV4-1 to TRBJ1-2; 7 bases match TRBD1. V shed 3 bases, J shed 4 bases, and the junction held 8 bases outside the gene matches. This CDR3 region has 15 residues. Germline loops: CDR1 MGHRA, CDR2 YSYEKL. The CDR3 loop reads CASSQEGQLVYGYTF. CDR3 DNA: TGCGCCAGCAGCCAGGAGGGACAGCTAGTCTATGGCTACACCTTC.

The CDR3 coding sequence is TGTGCCAGCAGCTGGAGACAGGGAGGAGGGGAGACCCAGTACTTC. Translated, it gives CASSWRQGGGETQYF. The chain links TRBV7-9 to TRBJ2-5, with D maybe TRBD1 (7 bases). Germline loops: CDR1 SEHNR, CDR2 FQNEAQ (reference sequence). The CDR3 runs 15 residues. V shed 4 bases and J shed 5 bases, with 17 bases lying between them.

The V and J genes are TRBV11-2 and TRBJ2-5, with 9 positions matching TRBD2. The CDR3 has 16 amino acids. The germline V gene has CDR1 SGHAT and CDR2 FQNNGV. Trimming at V came to 4 bases and at J to 2 bases, leaving 8 bases not matched to a gene. The CDR3 DNA reads as TGTGCCAGCAGCTCTAGAAGCGGGAGGTCACAAGAGACCCAGTACTTC. Protein: CASSSRSGRSQETQYF.

The gene calls are TRBV13 and TRBJ2-3, with D tentatively TRBD2 (5 bases). This CDR3 comprises 18 residues. The germline gives CDR1 PRHDT, CDR2 FYEKMQ (reference sequence). V gave up 6 bases and J gave up 6 bases, with 28 bases separating them. The CDR3 protein is CASSSTSDRRETRDTQYF. DNA for the CDR3: TGTGCCAGCAGTTCTACCTCGGACCGCCGGGAAACGAGGGATACGCAGTATTTT.

This sequence joins TRBV7-2 and TRBJ2-5; 9 nucleotides match TRBD2. Germline CDR1 SGHTA, CDR2 FQGNSA. This CDR3 is built from 15 residues. V gave up 1 base and J gave up 11 bases; unmatched junction bases: 11. The CDR3, as DNA: TGTGCCAGCAGCTTAGAGGCAGGACTAGCGCGTGAGCAGTACTTC. This gives the protein CASSLEAGLAREQYF.